Presented here are 11 T cell receptor beta chains from one specimen sequenced in a study of OX40 agonist ivuxolimab in advanced cancers. The protocol was immunoSEQ multiplex PCR, while the TCRdb copy is restricted to in-frame clones and leaves out a portion. The sample lists 55,000 to 65,000 clones; roughly 85% were seen once. The sequencing used CD4+ or CD8+ T cells sorted from blood, collected in a trial of the OX40 agonist ivuxolimab. The receptors come from an adult with an advanced solid tumor such as melanoma, head and neck, liver or kidney cancer.

The chain links TRBV18 to TRBJ2-5; no clear D. Per the germline V gene, CDR1 is KGHSH and CDR2 is LQKENI. Trimming shortened V by 3 bases and J by 2 bases, and 7 bases separated the two germline ends. This CDR3 spans 13 amino acids. CDR3 bases: TGTGCCAGCTCACCTACCTCTCAAGAGACCCAGTACTTC. It specifies CASSPTSQETQYF.

The chain employs TRBV29-1 and TRBJ1-1; no clear D. The ends were cut back, 2 bases at V and 5 bases at J, with 12 bases in the middle. Germline values: CDR1 SQVTM, CDR2 ANQGSEA. This CDR3 has 13 amino acids. The CDR3 sequence: CSVELGGFTEAFF. CDR3 nucleotide sequence: TGCAGCGTTGAATTAGGAGGGTTTACTGAAGCTTTCTTT.

The chain couples TRBV10-3 to TRBJ2-7; 9 positions match TRBD1. Germline CDR1 ENHRY, CDR2 SYGVKD. The CDR3 totals 15 residues. The ends lost 2 bases at V and 3 bases at J; junction bases unmatched: 5. The CDR3 region is CAISELTGGNYEQYF. The CDR3 DNA reads as TGTGCCATCAGTGAGCTGACAGGGGGTAACTACGAGCAGTACTTC.

V gene TRBV28 combines with J gene TRBJ2-7; 8 positions match TRBD1. CDR3 length: 15 amino acids. Germline values: CDR1 MDHEN, CDR2 SYDVKM. The trim removed 7 bases at V and 0 bases at J, leaving 8 bases unmatched. The CDR3: CASKSPGGSSYEQYF. The CDR3 DNA sequence: TGTGCCAGCAAGAGCCCAGGGGGCAGCTCCTACGAGCAGTACTTC.

This chain joins TRBV6-1 and TRBJ2-7, with a possible D match to TRBD2 (7 bases). The CDR3 is 15 amino acids. Between the trimmed V and J ends, which lost 6 bases and 2 bases, there was a span of 17 bases. Germline V gene lookup returns CDR1 MNHNS and CDR2 SASEGT. The CDR3 is CASSDMGGATYEQYF. DNA of the CDR3: TGTGCCAGCAGCGACATGGGGGGGGCAACCTACGAGCAGTACTTC.

In DNA form, the CDR3 reads TGTGCCAGCAGCACCGGGACAGGGTATCCCTACGAGCAGTACTTC. It codes for CASSTGTGYPYEQYF. This chain uses TRBV7-9 with TRBJ2-7; the match to TRBD1 covers 9 bases. With 5 bases clipped from V and 2 bases from J, the junction kept 7 bases outside the gene matches. The CDR3 contains 15 residues. CDR1 and CDR2 from the germline V gene are SEHNR and FQNEAQ (reference sequence). The variable domain in full, completed from reference TRBV7-9 and TRBJ2-7, reads DTGVSQNPRHKITKRGQNVTFRCDPISEHNRLYWYRQTLGQGPEFLTYFQNEAQLEKSRLLSDRFSAERPKGSFSTLEIQRTEQGDSAMYLCASSTGTGYPYEQYFGPGTRLTVT.

J is TRBJ1-6 and V is TRBV28; D is uncertain. Germline CDR1 reads MDHEN; CDR2 reads SYDVKM. This CDR3 has 17 amino acids. V shed 1 base and J shed 0 bases, with 10 bases lying between them. Here the CDR3 DNA reads TGTGCCAGCAGTTTATATAGTTACAGCTCCTATAATTCACCCCTCCACTTT. Translation gives CASSLYSYSSYNSPLHF.

J is TRBJ2-1 and V is TRBV6-7; TRBD2 aligns across 9 bases. TRBV6-7 is designated an ORF whose function remains uncertain. Trimming removed 2 bases from V and 1 base from J; junction bases left unmatched: 12. The CDR3 has 19 amino acids. CDR3 DNA sequence: TGTGCCAGCAGTTACGGACAGCTAGCGGGAAACCCTTCCTACAATGAGCAGTTCTTC. This translates into CASSYGQLAGNPSYNEQFF.

The chain uses TRBV10-1 and TRBJ2-7; TRBD1 matches 8 bases. Germline CDR1 WNHNN, CDR2 SYGVQD (reference sequence). The CDR3 is made up of 13 amino acids. The V gene end was trimmed by 6 bases and the J gene end by 0 bases; junction bases not matched to a gene: 1. The CDR3 sequence is CASSGTGSYEQYF. For the CDR3, the DNA is TGCGCCAGCAGCGGGACAGGCTCCTACGAGCAGTACTTC.

This chain links TRBV6-5 with TRBJ2-5; weak D call: TRBD1 (5 bases). The CDR3 runs to 13 residues. V lost 5 bases, J lost 2 bases, and 9 bases lay in between. The germline CDR1 and CDR2 sequences are MNHEY and SVGAGI. The chain's CDR3 is CASSGPGQETQYF. In nucleotides, the CDR3 is TGTGCCAGCAGTGGGCCAGGGCAAGAGACCCAGTACTTC.

The J gene is TRBJ2-5, the V gene TRBV6-1; D unclear. Trimming shortened V by 0 bases and J by 1 base, and 9 bases separated the two germline ends. The CDR3 is made up of 15 amino acids. Germline CDR1 MNHNS, CDR2 SASEGT. The CDR3 coding sequence is TGTGCCAGCAGTGAAGCGCCGACGGTCCAAGAGACCCAGTACTTC. Translating it yields CASSEAPTVQETQYF.